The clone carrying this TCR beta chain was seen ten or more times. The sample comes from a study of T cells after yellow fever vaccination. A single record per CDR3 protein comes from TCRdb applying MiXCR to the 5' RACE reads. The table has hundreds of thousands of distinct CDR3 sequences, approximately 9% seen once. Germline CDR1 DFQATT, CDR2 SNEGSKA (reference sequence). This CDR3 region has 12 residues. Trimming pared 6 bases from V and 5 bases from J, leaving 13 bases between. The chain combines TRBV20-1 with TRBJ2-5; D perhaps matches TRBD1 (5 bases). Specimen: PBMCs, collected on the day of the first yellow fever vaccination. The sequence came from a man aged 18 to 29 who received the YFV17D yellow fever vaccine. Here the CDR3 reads CSAKAWGETQYF. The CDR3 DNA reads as TGCAGTGCCAAGGCTTGGGGCGAGACCCAGTACTTC.